Listed here are 21 T cell receptor beta chains from one sample, sequenced in a study of blood T cell repertoires in COVID-19. The method was immunoSEQ multiplex PCR; TCRdb's version includes in-frame clones alone and lacks a portion of them. The sample consists of under 200,000 clones, 85% to 90% of them appearing once. The specimen sequenced was peripheral blood. The receptor set was obtained from a woman of 80 years or more in a cohort sampled during active or convalescent COVID-19.

This chain links TRBV11-2 with TRBJ1-6; possibly TRBD1 for D (5 bases). The CDR3 is 14 amino acids. The V end lost 1 base, the J end lost 14 bases, and 15 bases lay between the germline ends. Per germline, CDR1 SGHAT and CDR2 FQNNGV. The CDR3 loop is CASSLAQTPGTLHF. The CDR3 bases are TGTGCCAGCAGCTTAGCACAGACCCCAGGGACCCTCCACTTT. The variable domain in full, completed from reference TRBV11-2 and TRBJ1-6, reads EAGVAQSPRYKIIEKRQSVAFWCNPISGHATLYWYQQILGQGPKLLIQFQNNGVVDDSQLPKDRFSAERLKGVDSTLKIQPAKLEDSAVYLCASSLAQTPGTLHFGNGTRLTVT.

The chain carries TRBV4-3 and TRBJ1-6; TRBD1 aligns across 12 bases. Germline V gives CDR1 LGHNA, CDR2 YSLEER. The ends lost 0 bases at V and 1 base at J; junction bases unmatched: 7. CDR3 length equals 20 residues. CDR3 sequence (DNA): TGCGCCAGCAGCCAAGAGATTGGGACAGGGGGCTCATCCTATAATTCACCCCTCCACTTT. Protein product: CASSQEIGTGGSSYNSPLHF.

The chain has TRBV27 and TRBJ2-7; the match to TRBD1 covers 9 bases. The ends lost 2 bases at V and 3 bases at J; junction bases unmatched: 2. The CDR3 runs to 14 residues. The V gene's germline CDR1 is MNHEY and CDR2 SMNVEV (reference sequence). CDR3 residues: CASSLGQGSYEQYV. The DNA of the CDR3 is TGTGCCAGCAGTTTAGGACAGGGGAGCTACGAGCAGTACGTC.

The chain links TRBV6-2 or TRBV6-3 to TRBJ2-1; D possibly corresponds to TRBD2 (5 bases). The CDR3 extends over 15 amino acids. Trimming took off 4 bases at V and 2 bases at J, with 12 bases between the two ends. Germline V CDR1 and CDR2: MNHEY, SVGEGT. CDR3 bases: TGTGCCAGCAGTTGGGCTAGAGGGCCCTACAATGAGCAGTTCTTC. It specifies CASSWARGPYNEQFF.

This chain's CDR3 is CASRRGGGASYEQYF. CDR3 coding DNA: TGTGCCAGCAGACGCGGGGGGGGCGCGTCCTACGAGCAGTACTTC. The chain has TRBV25-1 and TRBJ2-7, with 9 bases lining up with TRBD2. The V gene's germline CDR1 is MGHDK and CDR2 SYGVNS. The CDR3 has 15 amino acids. V lost 6 bases, J lost 1 base, and 7 bases stayed unmatched.

The gene calls are TRBV11-2 and TRBJ1-2, with TRBD1 identical over 11 bases. CDR1 SGHAT and CDR2 FQNNGV come from the germline V gene. V lost 1 base to trimming and J lost 4 bases; unmatched junction nucleotides: 11. There are 18 residues in the CDR3. The CDR3 DNA is TGTGCCAGCAGCTTAGCTCCGGGACAGGGGGATTTGGGCTATGGCTACACCTTC. It yields the protein CASSLAPGQGDLGYGYTF.

This clone was counted only a few times. The CDR3 coding sequence is TGTGCCAGCACCGCAATAGGGAGCTATGGCTACACCTTC. It specifies CASTAIGSYGYTF. This chain links TRBV12-3 or TRBV12-4 with TRBJ1-2; D is unresolved. Trimming left V 7 bases short and J 4 bases short, with 13 bases between. The CDR3 has 13 residues.

V and J are TRBV10-2 and TRBJ2-1; 9 bases line up with TRBD1. With 10 bases clipped from V and 7 bases from J, the junction kept 11 bases outside the gene matches. In germline, CDR1 is WSHSY, CDR2 SAAADI. This CDR3 has 14 residues. The CDR3 sequence is CATMPLGQGNEQFF. In DNA, the CDR3 is TGCGCCACCATGCCTCTTGGACAGGGGAATGAGCAGTTCTTC.

This sequence joins TRBV7-9 and TRBJ1-6, with TRBD1 as a possible D gene (5 bases). The CDR3 contains 13 residues. With 5 bases removed from V and 8 bases from J, the gap between germline ends came to 10 bases. Germline-derived CDR1 and CDR2 are SEHNR and FQNEAQ (reference sequence). As DNA, the CDR3 is TGTGCCAGCAGCATGGACACTTATTCACCCCTCCACTTT. Translation gives CASSMDTYSPLHF.

CDR3 sequence (DNA): TGTGCCAGCAGTTCTCCCGGGACAGCCGCCTACGAGCAGTACTTC. Its protein product is CASSSPGTAAYEQYF. The chain has TRBV6-6 and TRBJ2-7, with 7 positions matching TRBD1. There are 15 residues in the CDR3. The germline V gene has CDR1 MNHNY and CDR2 SVGAGI (reference sequence). Germline trimming cut 4 bases from V and 2 bases from J; bases unmatched to any gene: 8.

This chain joins TRBV13 and TRBJ2-3, with D perhaps matching TRBD1 (6 bases). This CDR3 is 14 amino acids long. V was trimmed by 3 bases and J by 2 bases, leaving 9 bases between them. CDR1 is PRHDT and CDR2 is FYEKMQ in the germline V gene (reference sequence). In nucleotides, the CDR3 is TGTGCCAGCAGCTTGGACAGAAACACAGATACGCAGTATTTT. This gives the protein CASSLDRNTDTQYF. The full variable domain, with the rest looked up from reference TRBV13 and TRBJ2-3, is AAGVIQSPRHLIKEKRETATLKCYPIPRHDTVYWYQQGPGQDPQFLISFYEKMQSDKGSIPDRFSAQQFSDYHSELNMSSLELGDSALYFCASSLDRNTDTQYFGPGTRLTVL.

The rearrangement links TRBV6-5 to TRBJ1-3; D is unclear. CDR3 length: 14 residues. V was shortened by 8 bases and J by 1 base, with 12 bases between the two germline ends. Per the germline V gene, CDR1 is MNHEY and CDR2 is SVGAGI. The CDR3 spells CASAERNSGNTIYF. The CDR3 region has the DNA TGTGCCAGCGCAGAGCGAAATTCTGGAAACACCATATATTTT.

The gene calls are TRBV5-6 and TRBJ1-2, with a tentative D call TRBD1 (6 bases). The V and J ends lost 4 bases and 6 bases respectively, with 19 bases between them. The length of the CDR3 is 15 residues. Per the germline V gene, CDR1 is SGHDT and CDR2 is YYEEEE. The CDR3 is CASSPGQNRADGYTF. As DNA, the CDR3 is TGTGCCAGCAGCCCGGGACAAAACCGGGCGGATGGCTACACCTTC.

V is TRBV10-3 and J is TRBJ2-3; unclear D gene. Germline CDR1 ENHRY, CDR2 SYGVKD. The length of the CDR3 is 13 residues. Trimming left V 2 bases short and J 5 bases short, with 8 bases between. CDR3 bases: TGTGCCATCAGTGAGGGGCCGAAAGATACGCAGTATTTT. It is translated as CAISEGPKDTQYF.

This sequence joins TRBV3-1 (or the pseudogene TRBV3-2) and TRBJ2-1; TRBD2 agrees at 13 bases. Per the germline V gene, CDR1 is LGHDT and CDR2 is YNNKEL (reference sequence). With V trimmed by 8 bases and J by 7 bases, 11 bases remained unmatched. CDR3 size: 16 residues. Written as DNA, the CDR3 is TGTGCCAGCGGACTAGCGGGGGCCCTCCGGAGAAATGAGCAGTTCTTC. Its protein is CASGLAGALRRNEQFF.

The J gene is TRBJ2-1, the V gene TRBV24-1, with 7 positions matching TRBD1. J lost 2 bases, V lost 5 bases, and 11 bases had no gene match. CDR1 and CDR2 from the germline V gene are KGHDR and SFDVKD. CDR3 size: 17 residues. The CDR3 region is CATSAPGDRRTYNEQFF. Written as DNA, the CDR3 is TGTGCCACCAGTGCCCCAGGGGACAGAAGAACCTACAATGAGCAGTTCTTC.

The chain recombines TRBV14 with TRBJ2-6; D possibly corresponds to TRBD1 (5 bases). Germline assignment: CDR1 SGHDN and CDR2 FVKESK. The CDR3 contains 17 residues. Trimming took 0 bases from V and 0 from J, leaving 9 bases between them. CDR3: CASSQDYRRSGANVLTF. DNA of the CDR3: TGTGCCAGCAGCCAAGATTACAGGCGCTCTGGGGCCAACGTCCTGACTTTC.

A word on this clone: An end of the junction differs from the germline gene, which may be a read error. V and J are TRBV11-2 and TRBJ2-1, with D possibly TRBD2 on 5 matching bases. The CDR3 runs to 17 residues. In germline, CDR1 is SGHAT, CDR2 FQNNGV. The CDR3 protein is CASSVEVGVSSYNEQFF. The CDR3 region has the DNA TGTGCCAGCAGCGTAGAAGTCGGGGTAAGCTCCTACAATGAGCAGTTCTTC.

J is TRBJ1-6 and V is TRBV5-1; possibly TRBD1 for D (5 bases). Between the trimmed V and J ends, which lost 2 bases and 5 bases, there was a span of 11 bases. CDR1 and CDR2 (germline): SGHRS, YFSETQ. The CDR3 extends over 15 amino acids. The CDR3 DNA follows: TGCGCCAGCAGCTTCCGCGGGGGAGATAATTCACCCCTCCACTTT. It encodes CASSFRGGDNSPLHF.

The chain joins TRBV27 to TRBJ2-7; TRBD2 agrees at 13 bases. Trimming at V came to 6 bases and at J to 6 bases, leaving 8 bases not matched to a gene. Germline loops: CDR1 MNHEY, CDR2 SMNVEV (reference sequence). The CDR3 is made up of 15 amino acids. The CDR3 here is CASRDGLAGVSEQYV. CDR3 DNA sequence: TGTGCCAGCAGGGACGGACTAGCGGGAGTATCCGAGCAGTACGTC.

This chain uses TRBV29-1 with TRBJ1-2; 8 nucleotides match TRBD1. The germline V gene has CDR1 SQVTM and CDR2 ANQGSEA. The V gene end was trimmed by 3 bases and the J gene end by 7 bases; junction bases not matched to a gene: 10. The CDR3 is 14 amino acids. CDR3 sequence reads: CSVDGYRGAVGYTF. The CDR3 DNA reads as TGCAGCGTTGATGGGTACAGGGGGGCGGTTGGCTACACCTTC.